The 16 T cell receptor beta chains listed next were all sequenced from one sample in a study of T cells of healthy individuals. TCRdb redid the calling of the 5' RACE reads with MiXCR, one entry per CDR3 protein. This sample has about 100,000 distinct CDR3 sequences, with 17% found just once. These receptors came from a human donor in good health.

This clonotype was seen many times. The chain combines TRBV4-2 with TRBJ2-7; 7 nucleotides agree with TRBD1. Germline lookup yields CDR1 LGHNA and CDR2 YNFKEQ. V was pared by 0 bases and J by 2 bases, with 4 bases of the junction left unmatched. This CDR3 region has 15 residues. CDR3 residues: CASSQDSTGPYEQYF. CDR3 sequence (DNA): TGTGCCAGCAGCCAAGATTCGACAGGGCCCTACGAGCAGTACTTC.

The chain uses TRBV20-1 and TRBJ1-5; tentatively, D is TRBD1 (5 bases). There are 13 residues in the CDR3. V was trimmed by 7 bases and J by 1 base, leaving 11 bases between them. CDR1 and CDR2 (germline): DFQATT, SNEGSKA (reference sequence). CDR3 nucleotide sequence: TGCAGTGGGGGGGTAGGGAGCAATCAGCCCCAGCATTTT. It translates to CSGGVGSNQPQHF.

The J gene is TRBJ2-3, the V gene TRBV4-2; D perhaps matches TRBD1 (5 bases). V was clipped by 2 bases and J by 2 bases, with 17 bases between them. Germline V gene data show CDR1 as LGHNA and CDR2 as YNFKEQ. This CDR3 region has 17 residues. The CDR3 loop reads CASSQPSRGPYTDTQYF. Written as DNA, the CDR3 is TGTGCCAGCAGCCAACCCTCAAGGGGTCCTTACACAGATACGCAGTATTTT.

This clonotype was counted many times. This sequence joins TRBV10-3 and TRBJ1-1, with unresolved D. Germline-derived CDR1 and CDR2 are ENHRY and SYGVKD. V shed 9 bases and J shed 4 bases, with 15 bases lying between them. This CDR3 spans 13 amino acids. This CDR3 is CAIAQHHITEAFF. CDR3 coding DNA: TGTGCCATTGCTCAGCACCATATCACTGAAGCTTTCTTT.

This clonotype has just a few counts. The rearrangement joins TRBV11-2 to TRBJ2-1; 12 bases are a match to TRBD2. Unmatched junction bases numbered 6, after V lost 6 bases and J lost 6 bases. Germline CDR1 SGHAT, CDR2 FQNNGV. The CDR3 has 15 residues. CDR3 protein: CASRKPGLAGNEQFF. The CDR3 DNA is TGTGCCAGCAGGAAACCGGGACTAGCGGGCAATGAGCAGTTCTTC.

A few counts support this clonotype. The rearrangement links TRBV28 to TRBJ1-5; D ambiguous. V lost 6 bases and J lost 5, with 8 bases in between. The CDR3 has 12 amino acids. The germline CDR1 and CDR2 sequences are MDHEN and SYDVKM. The DNA of the CDR3 is TGTGCCAGCAGCCCTCCCTATCAGCCCCAGCATTTT. Encoded protein: CASSPPYQPQHF.

The chain uses TRBV9 and TRBJ2-3; D perhaps matches TRBD2 (8 bases). CDR3 length: 15 amino acids. V was pared by 4 bases and J by 4 bases, with 16 bases between. From germline, CDR1 is SGDLS and CDR2 YYNGEE. The CDR3 is CASSKSGGGADTQYF. Written as DNA, the CDR3 is TGTGCCAGCAGCAAGTCGGGAGGGGGCGCAGATACGCAGTATTTT.

The chain has TRBV6-5 and TRBJ1-1; D is possibly TRBD1 (6 bases). CDR1 is MNHEY and CDR2 is SVGAGI in the germline V gene. V was shortened by 2 bases and J by 5 bases, with 9 bases between the two germline ends. The CDR3 extends over 13 amino acids. The DNA for the CDR3 is TGTGCCAGCAGTTACACCAGGGGTACTGAAGCTTTCTTT. Translated, it gives CASSYTRGTEAFF.

Only a few counts were recorded for this clonotype. The V and J genes are TRBV28 and TRBJ2-1; 10 positions agree with TRBD2. Germline V gene data show CDR1 as MDHEN and CDR2 as SYDVKM. The CDR3 is 15 residues long. V gave up 6 bases and J gave up 10 bases; unmatched junction bases: 12. This chain's CDR3 is CASRGLAGGRNEQFF. The CDR3 region has the DNA TGTGCCAGCAGGGGATTAGCGGGAGGCCGTAACGAGCAGTTCTTC.

In its sample, this clonotype was seen many times. This chain links TRBV7-2 with TRBJ1-6; D is possibly TRBD1 (6 bases). The V and J ends lost 5 bases and 7 bases respectively, with 18 bases between them. CDR3 size: 16 residues. The germline V gene encodes CDR1 SGHTA and CDR2 FQGNSA. The CDR3 loop is CASSPSWGAGNSPLHF. The CDR3 nucleotides read TGTGCCAGCAGCCCCAGTTGGGGGGCGGGGAATTCACCCCTCCACTTT.

The rearrangement joins TRBV29-1 to TRBJ2-7; no reliable D call. The germline V gene encodes CDR1 SQVTM and CDR2 ANQGSEA. The V and J ends lost 7 bases and 1 base respectively, with 14 bases between them. The CDR3 runs to 13 residues. CDR3 protein: CSAYAAESYEQYF. In nucleotides, the CDR3 is TGCAGCGCCTACGCGGCAGAATCCTACGAGCAGTACTTC.

This clonotype was detected many times. The gene calls are TRBV4-1 and TRBJ1-1, with TRBD1 as a possible D gene (5 bases). V was pared by 3 bases and J by 0 bases, with 17 bases between. There are 17 residues in the CDR3. Per the germline V gene, CDR1 is MGHRA and CDR2 is YSYEKL. CDR3 in DNA: TGCGCCAGCAGCCAGGGCTCGAGGGGTGGGGTGAACACTGAAGCTTTCTTT. Amino acids: CASSQGSRGGVNTEAFF.

This clonotype came up a few times. The chain carries TRBV4-2 and TRBJ2-7; 10 nucleotides align to TRBD2. The CDR3 has 16 amino acids. Trimming at V came to 0 bases and at J to 6 bases, leaving 8 bases not matched to a gene. Germline values: CDR1 LGHNA, CDR2 YNFKEQ. The CDR3 DNA follows: TGTGCCAGCAGCCAAGAGTCGGTAGCGGGAGGAGCCGAGCAGTACTTC. Residues: CASSQESVAGGAEQYF.

The chain employs TRBV18 and TRBJ2-7; possible D gene TRBD1, 5 bases. Between the trimmed V and J ends, which lost 1 base and 0 bases, there was a span of 10 bases. Germline V gives CDR1 KGHSH, CDR2 LQKENI. The CDR3 length is 15 residues. The CDR3 reads CASSPLRQSSYEQYF. The CDR3 DNA follows: TGTGCCAGCTCACCACTCCGACAGAGCTCCTACGAGCAGTACTTC.

The chain uses TRBV7-2 and TRBJ2-5; 7 nucleotides line up with TRBD2. CDR3 length equals 16 residues. From germline, CDR1 is SGHTA and CDR2 FQGNSA. Trimming cost V 5 bases and J 2 bases; bases outside gene matches: 11. CDR3 coding DNA: TGTGCCAGCAGCATCCTGCCTGATAGCGGGCAAGAGACCCAGTACTTC. Translating gives CASSILPDSGQETQYF.

In its sample, this clonotype was seen many times. The rearrangement uses TRBV6-6 and TRBJ1-5; D is unresolved. Per the germline V gene, CDR1 is MNHNY and CDR2 is SVGAGI (reference sequence). The CDR3 has 13 amino acids. V was pared by 5 bases and J by 1 base, with 6 bases between. This chain's CDR3 is CASSPGSNQPQHF. CDR3 bases: TGTGCCAGCAGTCCGGGGAGCAATCAGCCCCAGCATTTT.